One and the same sample provided the 24 T cell receptor beta chains below, sequenced in a study of T cell responses to AZD1222 COVID-19 vaccine. Clones were sequenced by immunoSEQ multiplex PCR, and TCRdb holds only the in-frame ones, with some missing. The sample holds more than 110,000 clones, about nine tenths seen once. The starting material was peripheral blood, obtained on day 0 of AZD1222 vaccination. Receptors originate from an adult in good health.

The gene calls are TRBV20-1 and TRBJ1-1; the D gene is possibly TRBD1 (6 bases). The CDR3 has 15 residues. V was trimmed by 3 bases and J by 2 bases, leaving 16 bases between them. CDR1 is DFQATT, CDR2 SNEGSKA, per germline (reference sequence). The CDR3 loop is CSASFHRVANTEAFF. CDR3 nucleotides: TGCAGTGCTAGTTTCCACAGGGTGGCAAACACTGAAGCTTTCTTT.

This CDR3 is CASSSTGSGYTF. CDR3 coding DNA: TGTGCCAGCAGCTCCACGGGAAGTGGCTACACCTTC. The chain joins TRBV5-6 to TRBJ1-2; D is unresolved. V lost 3 bases to trimming and J lost 7 bases, with 10 bases between them. Germline CDR1 and CDR2: SGHDT and YYEEEE. This CDR3 spans 12 amino acids.

This clone was seen only once. This chain links TRBV18 with TRBJ1-6, with D perhaps matching TRBD1 (6 bases). This CDR3 is built from 14 residues. The V end was cut by 3 bases, the J end by 9 bases, with 12 bases between. Germline CDR1 reads KGHSH; CDR2 reads LQKENI. Here the CDR3 reads CASSPGAGVSPLHF. CDR3 nucleotides: TGTGCCAGCTCACCGGGGGCAGGGGTTTCACCCCTCCACTTT.

The rearrangement uses TRBV12-3 or TRBV12-4 and TRBJ1-6, with a tentative D call TRBD1 (5 bases). Between the trimmed V and J ends, which lost 3 bases and 11 bases, there was a span of 11 bases. The CDR3 sequence is 13 residues long. CDR3 in amino acids: CASSLKGVAPLHF. The CDR3 coding sequence is TGTGCCAGCAGTTTGAAAGGGGTCGCACCCCTCCACTTT.

This chain joins TRBV7-9 and TRBJ2-5; 12 bases agree with TRBD1. The CDR3 sequence is 15 residues long. The V segment lost 4 bases and the J segment 4 bases; nucleotides outside the gene matches: 4. Germline values: CDR1 SEHNR, CDR2 FQNEAQ (reference sequence). The CDR3 nucleotides read TGTGCCAGCAGCTCCGGGACAGGGGGCGGAGAGACCCAGTACTTC. This translates into CASSSGTGGGETQYF. Variable domain in full (rest from reference TRBV7-9 and TRBJ2-5): DTGVSQNPRHKITKRGQNVTFRCDPISEHNRLYWYRQTLGQGPEFLTYFQNEAQLEKSRLLSDRFSAERPKGSFSTLEIQRTEQGDSAMYLCASSSGTGGGETQYFGPGTRLLVL.

The sample holds one count of this clone. The chain employs TRBV19 and TRBJ1-1, with 12 positions matching TRBD1. Trimming cost V 6 bases and J 10 bases; bases outside gene matches: 9. The germline V gene has CDR1 LNHDA and CDR2 SQIVND (reference sequence). This CDR3 region has 14 residues. The CDR3 loop is CASSGGTGGVLAFF. DNA for the CDR3: TGTGCCAGTAGCGGCGGGACAGGGGGCGTTTTAGCTTTCTTT.

This clone was detected a few times. The genes are TRBV18 and TRBJ1-3, with D maybe TRBD1 (5 bases). The germline V gene encodes CDR1 KGHSH and CDR2 LQKENI. Between the trimmed V and J ends, which lost 5 bases and 0 bases, there was a span of 8 bases. The CDR3 has 14 amino acids. The CDR3 reads CASSVDSSGNTIYF. Written as DNA, the CDR3 is TGTGCCAGCTCAGTCGACAGCTCTGGAAACACCATATATTTT.

The CDR3 sequence: CSVGGQAAGEKLFF. For the CDR3, the DNA is TGCAGCGTGGGGGGACAGGCCGCCGGTGAAAAACTGTTTTTT. The chain recombines TRBV29-1 with TRBJ1-4, with 8 bases lining up with TRBD1. The germline gives CDR1 SQVTM, CDR2 ANQGSEA. V lost 6 bases to trimming and J lost 7 bases; unmatched junction nucleotides: 10. CDR3 length equals 14 residues.

The V and J genes are TRBV27 and TRBJ2-1, with TRBD2 identical over 8 bases. Looked up from germline, CDR1 is MNHEY and CDR2 is SMNVEV (reference sequence). Losses at the gene ends were 3 bases for V and 7 bases for J; bases not matched to a gene: 14. This CDR3 has 17 amino acids. This CDR3 reads CASSFMAGGALENEQFF. CDR3 in DNA: TGTGCCAGCAGTTTTATGGCGGGGGGCGCCTTGGAGAATGAGCAGTTCTTC.

CDR3 sequence reads: CATSRGSNTEAFF. DNA of the CDR3: TGTGCCACCTCACGGGGCTCGAACACTGAAGCTTTCTTT. The genes are TRBV19 and TRBJ1-1; tentatively, D is TRBD1 (5 bases). Germline CDR1 LNHDA, CDR2 SQIVND (reference sequence). The CDR3 extends over 13 amino acids. The V and J ends lost 10 bases and 1 base respectively, with 13 bases between them.

This rearrangement joins TRBV12-5 to TRBJ2-2, with D tentatively TRBD1 or TRBD2 (5 bases each). Germline-derived CDR1 and CDR2 are LGHNT and FRNRAP. V gave up 5 bases and J gave up 3 bases, with 10 bases separating them. The CDR3 extends over 14 amino acids. The CDR3, as DNA: TGTGCTAGTGGTCTGGGACGGGACACCGGGGAGCTGTTTTTT. It encodes CASGLGRDTGELFF.

The V and J genes are TRBV27 and TRBJ1-2; 9 bases agree with TRBD1. The trim removed 3 bases at V and 5 bases at J, leaving 1 base unmatched. The CDR3 runs 13 residues. Per germline, CDR1 MNHEY and CDR2 SMNVEV (reference sequence). The CDR3 protein is CASSFGTGYGYTF. For the CDR3, the DNA is TGTGCCAGCAGTTTTGGGACAGGGTATGGCTACACCTTC.

The chain combines TRBV7-2 with TRBJ1-2, with unresolved D. CDR1 SGHTA and CDR2 FQGNSA come from the germline V gene. V lost 2 bases, J lost 7 bases, and 14 bases lay in between. This CDR3 comprises 14 residues. The CDR3 sequence is CASSLNSGNRGYTF. CDR3 DNA: TGTGCCAGCAGCTTAAACAGCGGAAATCGTGGCTACACCTTC.

The chain employs TRBV11-3 and TRBJ1-2; no clear D gene. V lost 0 bases to trimming and J lost 8 bases, with 13 bases between them. Germline V gives CDR1 SGHNT, CDR2 YENEEA. This CDR3 is 14 amino acids long. The CDR3 DNA reads as TGTGCCAGCAGCTTAGATCGGGCGGTCCTCGGCTACACCTTC. Translating it yields CASSLDRAVLGYTF.

The J gene is TRBJ1-1, the V gene TRBV4-2, with D tentatively TRBD1 (5 bases). Germline V gives CDR1 LGHNA, CDR2 YNFKEQ. This CDR3 has 18 residues. The V end lost 1 base, the J end lost 1 base, and 19 bases lay between the germline ends. The DNA of the CDR3 is TGTGCCAGCAGCCAAGGGGTAGGGGTTTGGGCTGGGAACACTGAAGCTTTCTTT. It is translated as CASSQGVGVWAGNTEAFF.

This chain uses TRBV9 with TRBJ2-1; D may be TRBD1 or TRBD2 (5 bases each). CDR3 length equals 10 residues. V dropped 7 bases and J dropped 12 bases, with 11 bases sitting between them. The germline CDR1 and CDR2 sequences are SGDLS and YYNGEE. This chain's CDR3 is CASGGVRQFF. In DNA, the CDR3 is TGTGCCAGCGGGGGAGTCCGGCAGTTCTTC.

The rearrangement uses TRBV5-6 and TRBJ2-1, with 15 bases that match TRBD2. CDR1 is SGHDT, CDR2 YYEEEE, per germline. V shed 6 bases, J shed 9 bases, and the junction held 4 bases outside the gene matches. The CDR3 runs 14 residues. The CDR3 region has the DNA TGTGCCAGCAACGGACTAGCGGGAGGGGGTGAGCAGTTCTTC. Residues: CASNGLAGGGEQFF.

The chain carries TRBV6-6 and TRBJ1-4; 9 bases line up with TRBD1. CDR1 is MNHNY and CDR2 is SVGAGI in the germline V gene (reference sequence). V lost 0 bases and J lost 7; bases outside the gene matches: 3. The CDR3 totals 15 residues. CDR3 nucleotide sequence: TGTGCCAGCAGTTACTCCGGGACAGGGCCTGAAAAACTGTTTTTT. Protein: CASSYSGTGPEKLFF.

Written as DNA, the CDR3 is TGTGCCAGCAGCAAGGGGACTAGCGGAAGCACAGATACGCAGTATTTT. Residues: CASSKGTSGSTDTQYF. V usage is TRBV11-3 and J usage is TRBJ2-3; the match to TRBD2 covers 11 bases. V lost 5 bases to trimming and J lost 0 bases; unmatched junction nucleotides: 4. Germline V lookup: CDR1 SGHNT, CDR2 YENEEA. This CDR3 region has 16 residues.

The chain combines TRBV18 with TRBJ2-7, with D hard to call. Trimming stripped 6 bases from V and 5 bases from J, with 11 bases between. This CDR3 region has 12 residues. Looked up from germline, CDR1 is KGHSH and CDR2 is LQKENI. In DNA, the CDR3 is TGTGCCAGCTCGCCAGGCGTCCACGAGCAGTACTTC. This translates into CASSPGVHEQYF.

This clone has just one count. The rearrangement uses TRBV7-3 and TRBJ1-2; TRBD1 agrees at 7 bases. Germline CDR1 SGHTA, CDR2 FQGTGA. The CDR3 runs 15 residues. V shed 4 bases, J shed 4 bases, and the junction held 9 bases outside the gene matches. The CDR3 DNA is TGTGCCAGCAGCTGGGACAGCTCATCTAGCTATGGCTACACCTTC. Translation: CASSWDSSSSYGYTF.

This chain connects TRBV3-1 (or the pseudogene TRBV3-2) to TRBJ2-1, with D possibly being TRBD1 or TRBD2 (5 bases each). Germline lookup yields CDR1 LGHDT and CDR2 YNNKEL (reference sequence). V lost 1 base to trimming and J lost 0 bases, with 10 bases between them. The CDR3 runs 16 residues. CDR3 coding DNA: TGTGCCAGCAGCCAAGCGGGGCAACGCTCCTACAATGAGCAGTTCTTC. It codes for CASSQAGQRSYNEQFF.

V and J are TRBV5-6 and TRBJ2-7; 11 nucleotides align to TRBD2. Germline values: CDR1 SGHDT, CDR2 YYEEEE. The J segment lost 3 bases and the V segment lost 1 base, leaving 3 bases of the junction unmatched. The CDR3 has 15 amino acids. DNA of the CDR3: TGTGCCAGCAGCTTGAGCGGGACTAGCGGCTACGAGCAGTACTTC. Translated, it gives CASSLSGTSGYEQYF.

The J gene is TRBJ2-5, the V gene TRBV20-1; D is perhaps TRBD2 (5 bases). Germline CDR1 and CDR2: DFQATT and SNEGSKA (reference sequence). Trimming left V 3 bases short and J 2 bases short, with 13 bases between. The CDR3 runs 14 residues. The CDR3 DNA reads as TGCAGTGCTAGTCGGGGAAGGGAGCAAGAGACCCAGTACTTC. This translates into CSASRGREQETQYF.